Given below is one T cell receptor (beta chain) in context. This sample is drawn from a study of blood T cell repertoires in COVID-19. In the study overall: The analysed material was cDNA or gDNA that came from T cells, B-cell-depleted T cells, or PBMCs.

Germline V CDR1 and CDR2: MNHEY, SVGAGI. Trimming removed 6 bases from V and 2 bases from J; junction bases left unmatched: 1. This CDR3 contains 15 residues. TCRdb keeps only in-frame clones here, not all; method: immunoSEQ multiplex PCR. Of approximately 100,000 clones listed, around four fifths are singletons. Sequences were obtained from peripheral blood. This TCR came from an older woman with acute or convalescent COVID-19. This chain connects TRBV6-5 to TRBJ2-5, with 15 nucleotides matching TRBD2. The CDR3 DNA reads as TGTGCCAGCAGGGGGACTAGCGGGGGGCAAGAGACCCAGTACTTC. Protein: CASRGTSGGQETQYF.